The 17 T cell receptor beta chains given below trace back to one sample, sequenced in a study of CD8 T cells in Susac syndrome. Random hexamers were used to reverse transcribe the RNA input (roughly 0.5 to 1 ug). TCRdb re-derived calls from the immunoSEQ multiplex PCR reads in MiXCR, one entry per CDR3 protein. The repertoire holds some 200,000 distinct CDR3 sequences, around nine tenths seen once, with around 0.085% in the top ten. The specimen sequenced was CD4+ T cells from PBMCs. The receptors here all came from a human donor with Susac syndrome.

V gene TRBV27 combines with J gene TRBJ1-5, with D unresolved. V was shortened by 0 bases and J by 0 bases, with 9 bases between the two germline ends. The V gene's germline CDR1 is MNHEY and CDR2 SMNVEV (reference sequence). The CDR3 consists of 16 residues. The CDR3 DNA reads as TGTGCCAGCAGTTTATCGTCACCGCTTAGCAATCAGCCCCAGCATTTT. This sequence encodes CASSLSSPLSNQPQHF.

The CDR3 sequence: CASSRAEGYNSPLHF. The CDR3 DNA sequence: TGTGCCAGCAGCCGGGCGGAGGGGTACAATTCACCCCTCCACTTT. This rearrangement joins TRBV3-1 to TRBJ1-6, with TRBD1 as a possible D gene (5 bases). V was shortened by 4 bases and J by 7 bases, with 14 bases between the two germline ends. Germline CDR1 is LGHDT and CDR2 is YNNKEL (reference sequence). The CDR3 is made up of 15 amino acids.

CDR3 residues: CGGRGAGNQPQHF. The DNA for the CDR3 is TGCGGGGGGAGGGGGGCGGGCAATCAGCCCCAGCATTTT. The chain couples TRBV20-1 to TRBJ1-5, with D tentatively TRBD1 (6 bases). CDR3 length: 13 residues. The germline V gene has CDR1 DFQATT and CDR2 SNEGSKA (reference sequence).

The chain is built from TRBV12-3 or TRBV12-4 and TRBJ1-1, with D uncertain. The CDR3 is 11 amino acids. V was clipped by 4 bases and J by 7 bases, with 7 bases between them. The CDR3 spells CASSSDIEAFF. The CDR3 DNA reads as TGTGCCAGCAGTTCCGACATTGAAGCTTTCTTT.

The genes are TRBV6-1 and TRBJ2-7; a possible D gene is TRBD1 (6 bases). Between the trimmed V and J ends, which lost 1 base and 8 bases, there was a span of 12 bases. This CDR3 contains 13 residues. Germline CDR1 and CDR2: MNHNS and SASEGT. The CDR3 reads CASSEGGPTKQYF. The CDR3 DNA follows: TGTGCCAGCAGTGAAGGGGGGCCTACGAAGCAGTACTTC.

The chain recombines TRBV20-1 with TRBJ2-1; 9 bases align to TRBD2. Germline V gene data show CDR1 as DFQATT and CDR2 as SNEGSKA (reference sequence). V was pared by 3 bases and J by 3 bases, with 9 bases of the junction left unmatched. The CDR3 totals 16 residues. The CDR3 nucleotides read TGCAGTGCTAGCCACATAGCGGGAGTTATCTACAATGAGCAGTTCTTC. It is translated as CSASHIAGVIYNEQFF.

The chain carries TRBV7-3 and TRBJ2-2; D is uncertain. Germline V CDR1 and CDR2: SGHTA, FQGTGA. The ends were cut back, 1 base at V and 4 bases at J, with 19 bases in the middle. The CDR3 extends over 18 amino acids. The DNA of the CDR3 is TGTGCCAGCAGCTTAAACCCACCCCGAGCGACTCGCACCGGGGAGCTGTTTTTT. It translates to CASSLNPPRATRTGELFF.

This chain uses TRBV5-1 with TRBJ2-1, with a tentative D call TRBD1 (6 bases). The germline V gene encodes CDR1 SGHRS and CDR2 YFSETQ. CDR3 size: 17 residues. Trimming shortened V by 4 bases and J by 0 bases, and 17 bases separated the two germline ends. This CDR3 reads CASSTDQGKGSYNEQFF. The CDR3 DNA sequence: TGCGCCAGCAGCACCGATCAGGGGAAGGGCTCCTACAATGAGCAGTTCTTC.

This clonotype appeared a single time. The CDR3 spells CASSLPSLNTEAFF. CDR3 DNA sequence: TGTGCCAGCAGCTTACCCTCCTTGAACACTGAAGCTTTCTTT. The chain couples TRBV5-4 to TRBJ1-1, with D uncertain. V was cut by 2 bases and J by 0 bases, with 8 bases left in between. Germline V gene lookup returns CDR1 SGHNT and CDR2 YYREEE (reference sequence). CDR3 length: 14 amino acids.

This rearrangement joins TRBV6-5 to TRBJ1-1, with TRBD1 matching over 7 bases. The CDR3 has 14 amino acids. CDR1 and CDR2 from the germline V gene are MNHEY and SVGAGI. After removal of 5 bases from V and 0 bases from J, the junction contained 3 bases not matched to a gene. This chain's CDR3 is CASSKGTVNTEAFF. Written as DNA, the CDR3 is TGTGCCAGCAGTAAAGGGACAGTGAACACTGAAGCTTTCTTT.

The chain combines TRBV25-1 with TRBJ1-1; D perhaps matches TRBD1 (6 bases). The V end lost 6 bases, the J end lost 1 base, and 12 bases lay between the germline ends. Germline V gives CDR1 MGHDK, CDR2 SYGVNS. The CDR3 loop spans 14 amino acids. The CDR3 DNA reads as TGTGCCAGCAGGAAACAGGGCGCGAACACTGAAGCTTTCTTT. Translating it yields CASRKQGANTEAFF.

J is TRBJ2-7 and V is TRBV20-1; possible D gene TRBD2, 5 bases. There are 16 residues in the CDR3. The V and J ends lost 2 bases and 2 bases respectively, with 19 bases between them. Germline-derived CDR1 and CDR2 are DFQATT and SNEGSKA (reference sequence). CDR3 DNA: TGCAGTGCTAGACCTCGGGGTTTTACTATAACCTACGAGCAGTACTTC. This gives the protein CSARPRGFTITYEQYF.

V gene TRBV5-1 combines with J gene TRBJ1-4; no reliable D call. Germline lookup yields CDR1 SGHRS and CDR2 YFSETQ. Between the trimmed V and J ends, which lost 2 bases and 0 bases, there was a span of 14 bases. The CDR3 has 17 amino acids. The chain's CDR3 is CASSFRGRMATNEKLFF. CDR3 in DNA: TGCGCCAGCAGCTTTCGTGGGAGAATGGCAACTAATGAAAAACTGTTTTTT. The entire variable domain, with the rest obtained from reference TRBV5-1 and TRBJ1-4, is as follows: KAGVTQTPRYLIKTRGQQVTLSCSPISGHRSVSWYQQTPGQGLQFLFEYFSETQRNKGNFPGRFSGRQFSNSRSEMNVSTLELGDSALYLCASSFRGRMATNEKLFFGSGTQLSVL.

This chain connects TRBV2 to TRBJ2-7, with TRBD1 identical over 8 bases. CDR1 is SNHLY, CDR2 FYNNEI, per germline. Unmatched junction bases numbered 1, after V lost 6 bases and J lost 0 bases. The CDR3 length is 13 residues. CDR3 amino acids: CASRTGDSYEQYF. The CDR3 DNA is TGTGCCAGCAGGACAGGGGACTCCTACGAGCAGTACTTC.

The chain has TRBV28 and TRBJ1-4; D not certain. Germline V gene sequence: CDR1 MDHEN, CDR2 SYDVKM. V lost 5 bases, J lost 8 bases, and 18 bases lay in between. There are 15 residues in the CDR3. CDR3 bases: TGTGCCAGCAGTCTACTAGGAAGGGTAGGGGAAAAACTGTTTTTT. This gives the protein CASSLLGRVGEKLFF.

The chain uses TRBV6-4 and TRBJ2-3, with a tentative D call TRBD2 (7 bases). Germline V CDR1 and CDR2: MRHNA, SNTAGT. V dropped 2 bases and J dropped 4 bases, with 13 bases sitting between them. The CDR3 is 15 residues long. The CDR3 nucleotides are TGTGCCAGCAGTGACAGATGGGGGGGCGCAGATACGCAGTATTTT. Translated, it gives CASSDRWGGADTQYF.

The V and J genes are TRBV7-6 and TRBJ1-2; TRBD1 agrees at 10 bases. The CDR3 is 15 amino acids. From germline, CDR1 is SGHVS and CDR2 FNYEAQ. Losses at the gene ends were 5 bases for V and 5 bases for J; bases not matched to a gene: 8. The CDR3 is CASSHGQGVGYGYTF. For the CDR3, the DNA is TGTGCCAGCAGCCACGGACAGGGGGTGGGATATGGCTACACCTTC.